A single sample is the source of the 24 T cell receptor beta chains below, sequenced in a study of cytomegalovirus exposure and HLA in healthy donors. Researchers ran the PCR with 60 Vbeta and 13 Jbeta primers. Repertoires were generated with immunoSEQ multiplex PCR, while TCRdb's copy carries only in-frame clones and drops some. Of under 200,000 clones listed, roughly 13% were seen once; the top ten hold 7.5% to 10%. The sample consisted of PBMCs. All receptors derive from a man aged 45-65 years in good health and CMV-seropositive.

V and J are TRBV5-1 and TRBJ1-3, with D uncertain. The V end lost 1 base, the J end lost 0 bases, and 14 bases lay between the germline ends. CDR3 size: 17 residues. Germline V CDR1 and CDR2: SGHRS, YFSETQ. CDR3: CASSLQDPGSSGNTIYF. Written as DNA, the CDR3 is TGCGCCAGCAGCTTGCAGGATCCAGGAAGCTCTGGAAACACCATATATTTT. Filled out from reference TRBV5-1 and TRBJ1-3, the complete variable domain reads KAGVTQTPRYLIKTRGQQVTLSCSPISGHRSVSWYQQTPGQGLQFLFEYFSETQRNKGNFPGRFSGRQFSNSRSEMNVSTLELGDSALYLCASSLQDPGSSGNTIYFGEGSWLTVV.

This clone was seen only a few times. The chain combines TRBV27 with TRBJ2-1; D is unresolved. The CDR3 runs 13 residues. The germline gives CDR1 MNHEY, CDR2 SMNVEV (reference sequence). V lost 8 bases, J lost 8 bases, and 16 bases lay in between. CDR3 nucleotide sequence: TGTGCCAGCTCCCTGACGGTAGAGGATGAGCAGTTCTTC. Protein sequence: CASSLTVEDEQFF.

This clone was seen more than once but under ten times. The chain uses TRBV5-4 and TRBJ2-7, with D possibly matching TRBD2 (6 bases). V dropped 1 base and J dropped 6 bases, with 11 bases sitting between them. There are 13 residues in the CDR3. The germline V gene encodes CDR1 SGHNT and CDR2 YYREEE (reference sequence). CDR3 in amino acids: CASSLRAGSEQYF. As DNA, the CDR3 is TGTGCCAGCAGCTTGCGGGCCGGGAGCGAGCAGTACTTC.

This clone has only a few counts. The DNA of the CDR3 is TGTGCCAGCAGTGAAGCGGCAAACACCGGGGAGCTGTTTTTT. It yields the protein CASSEAANTGELFF. The genes are TRBV6-1 and TRBJ2-2; D is unclear. The CDR3 extends over 14 amino acids. V gave up 0 bases and J gave up 2 bases, with 4 bases separating them. In germline, CDR1 is MNHNS, CDR2 SASEGT.

The rearrangement links TRBV7-9 to TRBJ1-4; TRBD1 aligns across 8 bases. CDR3 size: 15 residues. V shed 4 bases and J 6 bases; nucleotides not matched to a gene: 7. Germline V gene sequence: CDR1 SEHNR, CDR2 FQNEAQ (reference sequence). CDR3 amino acids: CASSSRQGFDEKLFF. In nucleotides, the CDR3 is TGTGCCAGCAGCTCGCGACAGGGGTTTGATGAAAAACTGTTTTTT.

This clone was detected only a few times. The genes are TRBV9 and TRBJ2-5; 7 bases are a match to TRBD2. CDR1 is SGDLS, CDR2 YYNGEE, per germline. The CDR3 is made up of 15 amino acids. Trimming removed 4 bases from V and 2 bases from J; junction bases left unmatched: 8. DNA of the CDR3: TGTGCCAGCAGCCCGAGGGAGGGTTGGCAAGAGACCCAGTACTTC. Translated, it gives CASSPREGWQETQYF.

The chain is built from TRBV7-2 and TRBJ1-2, with 7 bases that match TRBD1. The length of the CDR3 is 15 residues. The trim removed 3 bases at V and 4 bases at J, leaving 8 bases unmatched. Germline loops: CDR1 SGHTA, CDR2 FQGNSA. The CDR3 region has the DNA TGTGCCAGCAGCTTCGGGACAGCCAGTAGCTATGGCTACACCTTC. Protein sequence: CASSFGTASSYGYTF.

This clone came up a few times. The junction and the germline gene differ at one end; a read error may be behind it. The chain recombines TRBV7-7 with TRBJ2-3; 8 nucleotides agree with TRBD2. Germline-derived CDR1 and CDR2 are SSHAT and FNYEAQ (reference sequence). The CDR3 has 14 amino acids. CDR3: CASSLGLATDTQYF. CDR3 nucleotides: TGTGCTAGCAGCTTAGGACTAGCAACGGATACGCAGTATTTT.

The chain carries TRBV30 and TRBJ1-2; 11 bases are shared with TRBD1. Germline V CDR1 and CDR2: GTSNPN, SVGIG (reference sequence). The CDR3 runs 13 residues. The trim removed 3 bases at V and 3 bases at J, leaving 0 bases unmatched. The CDR3 DNA sequence: TGTGCCTGGAGGGGACAGGGGGACTATGGCTACACCTTC. Translated, it gives CAWRGQGDYGYTF.

The chain employs TRBV19 and TRBJ1-4; 7 positions agree with TRBD1. CDR1 and CDR2 from the germline V gene are LNHDA and SQIVND (reference sequence). Unmatched junction bases numbered 5, after V lost 0 bases and J lost 10 bases. CDR3 length equals 14 residues. The CDR3 DNA reads as TGTGCCAGTAGTATAGAGGACAGGTTGGGAAAACTGTTTTTT. Translating it yields CASSIEDRLGKLFF.

This clone appeared a few times. For the CDR3, the DNA is TGCAGCGTGGGTGCGGGGTCCAATCAGCCCCAGCATTTT. This sequence encodes CSVGAGSNQPQHF. The rearrangement joins TRBV29-1 to TRBJ1-5; D ambiguous. The germline V gene encodes CDR1 SQVTM and CDR2 ANQGSEA. The CDR3 has 13 amino acids. The germline V and J ends were trimmed by 6 bases and 3 bases, with 12 bases remaining between them.

The rearrangement uses TRBV9 and TRBJ2-7, with 8 bases identical to TRBD1. V lost 0 bases to trimming and J lost 2 bases; unmatched junction nucleotides: 1. This CDR3 region has 14 residues. From germline, CDR1 is SGDLS and CDR2 YYNGEE. CDR3 DNA sequence: TGTGCCAGCAGCGTAGGGGACAGGACCTACGAGCAGTACTTC. This codes for CASSVGDRTYEQYF. Filled out from reference TRBV9 and TRBJ2-7, the complete variable domain reads DSGVTQTPKHLITATGQRVTLRCSPRSGDLSVYWYQQSLDQGLQFLIQYYNGEERAKGNILERFSAQQFPDLHSELNLSSLELGDSALYFCASSVGDRTYEQYFGPGTRLTVT.

The rearrangement joins TRBV11-2 to TRBJ1-2, with TRBD1 as a possible D gene (5 bases). The CDR3 is 13 amino acids. The ends were cut back, 4 bases at V and 4 bases at J, with 10 bases in the middle. Germline CDR1 SGHAT, CDR2 FQNNGV. CDR3 sequence (DNA): TGTGCCAGCAGCTCAGGACACGGCTATGGCTACACCTTC. This codes for CASSSGHGYGYTF. The full variable domain, completed using reference TRBV11-2 and TRBJ1-2, is EAGVAQSPRYKIIEKRQSVAFWCNPISGHATLYWYQQILGQGPKLLIQFQNNGVVDDSQLPKDRFSAERLKGVDSTLKIQPAKLEDSAVYLCASSSGHGYGYTFGSGTRLTVV.

In this sample, this clone turned up a few times. This rearrangement joins TRBV2 to TRBJ2-7, with TRBD2 as a possible D gene (5 bases). Trimming took off 4 bases at V and 6 bases at J, with 10 bases between the two ends. Germline-derived CDR1 and CDR2 are SNHLY and FYNNEI. The CDR3 runs to 12 residues. The DNA of the CDR3 is TGTGCCAGCAGTGCCACTAGATTCGAGCAGTACTTC. It is translated as CASSATRFEQYF.

The chain couples TRBV5-6 to TRBJ1-5; D unclear. This CDR3 has 14 amino acids. Trimming took off 4 bases at V and 5 bases at J, with 13 bases between the two ends. Looked up from germline, CDR1 is SGHDT and CDR2 is YYEEEE. CDR3 in amino acids: CASSPGWGDQPQHF. As DNA, the CDR3 is TGTGCCAGCAGCCCGGGCTGGGGAGATCAGCCCCAGCATTTT.

This clone was picked up a small number of times. The chain has TRBV7-8 and TRBJ1-1; D perhaps matches TRBD1 (5 bases). Looked up from germline, CDR1 is SGHVS and CDR2 is FQNEAQ. V was clipped by 5 bases and J by 2 bases, with 12 bases between them. The CDR3 consists of 14 residues. Here the CDR3 DNA reads TGTGCCAGCAGCCGCGGGACGGTTAACACTGAAGCTTTCTTT. Translation gives CASSRGTVNTEAFF.

The chain combines TRBV9 with TRBJ2-7; TRBD1 matches at 7 bases. Losses at the gene ends were 4 bases for V and 2 bases for J; bases not matched to a gene: 6. CDR3 length: 14 residues. CDR1 SGDLS and CDR2 YYNGEE come from the germline V gene. The CDR3 region has the DNA TGTGCCAGCAGCAAAGGGACAGTCCCCTACGAGCAGTACTTC. Its protein is CASSKGTVPYEQYF.

This clone was seen only a few times. The gene calls are TRBV9 and TRBJ1-1; D unresolved. CDR3 size: 13 residues. V gave up 0 bases and J gave up 1 base, with 4 bases separating them. The germline gives CDR1 SGDLS, CDR2 YYNGEE. CDR3 nucleotide sequence: TGTGCCAGCAGCGTAGCAGAGAACACTGAAGCTTTCTTT. As protein: CASSVAENTEAFF. Full variable domain (missing parts from reference TRBV9 and TRBJ1-1): DSGVTQTPKHLITATGQRVTLRCSPRSGDLSVYWYQQSLDQGLQFLIQYYNGEERAKGNILERFSAQQFPDLHSELNLSSLELGDSALYFCASSVAENTEAFFGQGTRLTVV.

This clone has a handful of counts. The J gene is TRBJ1-5, the V gene TRBV2, with D perhaps matching TRBD1 (5 bases). Trimming took 2 bases from V and 6 from J, leaving 11 bases between them. Germline V CDR1 and CDR2: SNHLY, FYNNEI. The CDR3 length is 14 residues. The CDR3 DNA reads as TGTGCCAGCAGTGAAAGGAGGGGAGGTCAGCCCCAGCATTTT. Its protein is CASSERRGGQPQHF.

This clone was picked up a small number of times. This rearrangement joins TRBV19 to TRBJ2-5; 12 bases are shared with TRBD1. Germline V gene sequence: CDR1 LNHDA, CDR2 SQIVND (reference sequence). V gave up 3 bases and J gave up 4 bases; unmatched junction bases: 3. The CDR3 runs to 15 residues. CDR3 protein: CASSMGQGARETQYF. The DNA for the CDR3 is TGTGCCAGTAGTATGGGACAGGGGGCGCGAGAGACCCAGTACTTC. Full variable domain (missing parts from reference TRBV19 and TRBJ2-5): DGGITQSPKYLFRKEGQNVTLSCEQNLNHDAMYWYRQDPGQGLRLIYYSQIVNDFQKGDIAEGYSVSREKKESFPLTVTSAQKNPTAFYLCASSMGQGARETQYFGPGTRLLVL.

The rearrangement links TRBV7-9 to TRBJ1-2, with 12 positions matching TRBD1. CDR1 and CDR2 (germline): SEHNR, FQNEAQ (reference sequence). CDR3 length: 16 residues. V shed 1 base and J 6 bases; nucleotides not matched to a gene: 6. Here the CDR3 DNA reads TGTGCCAGCAGCTTAGGGAGAGGGACAGGGGGCCATGGCTACACCTTC. This translates into CASSLGRGTGGHGYTF. Looking up the rest from reference TRBV7-9 and TRBJ1-2 gives the full variable domain: DTGVSQNPRHKITKRGQNVTFRCDPISEHNRLYWYRQTLGQGPEFLTYFQNEAQLEKSRLLSDRFSAERPKGSFSTLEIQRTEQGDSAMYLCASSLGRGTGGHGYTFGSGTRLTVV.

This clone appeared a few times. The chain joins TRBV7-2 to TRBJ1-2; TRBD1 matches 8 bases. V gave up 4 bases and J gave up 8 bases; unmatched junction bases: 9. The CDR3 covers 14 residues. The germline V gene encodes CDR1 SGHTA and CDR2 FQGNSA. The DNA for the CDR3 is TGTGCCAGCAGCTCCTCTAGGACAGGGAGAGGCTACACCTTC. The encoded protein is CASSSSRTGRGYTF.

The chain uses TRBV25-1 and TRBJ1-4; D possibly corresponds to TRBD1 (6 bases). The CDR3 extends over 14 amino acids. Looked up from germline, CDR1 is MGHDK and CDR2 is SYGVNS. Trimming shortened V by 3 bases and J by 7 bases, and 12 bases separated the two germline ends. CDR3 region: CASSDGGASEKLFF. In DNA form, the CDR3 reads TGTGCCAGCAGTGACGGGGGGGCGAGTGAAAAACTGTTTTTT.

The table lists this clone with a few counts. The chain uses TRBV29-1 and TRBJ2-1; TRBD1 matches 9 bases. The germline gives CDR1 SQVTM, CDR2 ANQGSEA. Losses at the gene ends were 7 bases for V and 3 bases for J; bases not matched to a gene: 4. This CDR3 is built from 13 residues. Here the CDR3 reads CSAPGQGYNEQFF. The CDR3 DNA is TGCAGCGCTCCGGGACAGGGCTACAATGAGCAGTTCTTC.